Presented here are 7 T cell receptor beta chains from one specimen sequenced in a study of T cell repertoires in cytomegalovirus infection. TCRdb re-called the reads with MiXCR, one entry per CDR3 protein. The profile covers around 140,000 distinct CDR3 sequences, with over 30% appearing a single time and roughly 50% taken by the ten largest. The antigens of these receptors remain unknown. The sequencing here drew on CD8+ T cells from cultured PBMCs, taken from culture after CMV antigen stimulation. The receptors derive from a human donor in good health (CMV status not recorded). Some clones in this sample may be carry-over from other donors' samples.

This clonotype occurred a few times. V gene TRBV24-1 combines with J gene TRBJ2-3, with 9 positions matching TRBD2. Germline assignment: CDR1 KGHDR and CDR2 SFDVKD. This CDR3 region has 16 residues. V was pared by 2 bases and J by 2 bases, with 4 bases of the junction left unmatched. CDR3 protein: CATSDSVAGVTDTQYF. CDR3 coding DNA: TGTGCCACCAGTGATTCCGTAGCGGGGGTCACAGATACGCAGTATTTT.

This clonotype was picked up many times. The CDR3 region has the DNA TGTGCCAGCAGCTTCGGGGGGCAAGTTGGCTACACCTTC. Amino acids: CASSFGGQVGYTF. The V and J genes are TRBV7-2 and TRBJ1-2; D may be TRBD1 (6 bases). The ends were cut back, 3 bases at V and 7 bases at J, with 12 bases in the middle. The CDR3 has 13 residues. Germline loops: CDR1 SGHTA, CDR2 FQGNSA. Drawing the rest from reference TRBV7-2 and TRBJ1-2, the complete variable domain is GAGVSQSPSNKVTEKGKDVELRCDPISGHTALYWYRQSLGQGLEFLIYFQGNSAPDKSGLPSDRFSAERTGGSVSTLTIQRTQQEDSAVYLCASSFGGQVGYTFGSGTRLTVV.

The genes are TRBV7-6 and TRBJ2-4; D gene unclear. Looked up from germline, CDR1 is SGHVS and CDR2 is FNYEAQ. The ends were cut back, 0 bases at V and 7 bases at J, with 4 bases in the middle. This CDR3 spans 12 amino acids. The CDR3 protein is CASSLAKNIQYF. CDR3 in DNA: TGTGCCAGCAGCTTAGCGAAGAACATTCAGTACTTC.

This clonotype was counted a few times. This chain uses TRBV6-6 with TRBJ2-7; D possibly corresponds to TRBD2 (5 bases). In germline, CDR1 is MNHNY, CDR2 SVGAGI (reference sequence). The length of the CDR3 is 14 residues. The V gene lost 3 bases and the J gene lost 4 bases, with 13 bases spanning the gap. The CDR3 nucleotides are TGTGCCAGCAGTTATCAAGAGGAGGCTTACGAGCAGTACTTC. Translation gives CASSYQEEAYEQYF.

The sample holds a few counts of this clonotype. The rearrangement uses TRBV3-1 and TRBJ1-1; D possibly corresponds to TRBD1 (5 bases). The CDR3 extends over 15 amino acids. V was trimmed by 8 bases and J by 1 base, leaving 17 bases between them. The germline V gene has CDR1 LGHDT and CDR2 YNNKEL (reference sequence). The CDR3 here is CASLIQRGGNTEAFF. Written as DNA, the CDR3 is TGTGCCAGCTTGATACAGCGGGGGGGGAACACTGAAGCTTTCTTT.

In this sample, this clonotype turned up a few times. The chain joins TRBV5-5 to TRBJ1-2, with D possibly matching TRBD1 (5 bases). Trimming took 2 bases from V and 1 from J, leaving 9 bases between them. The length of the CDR3 is 14 residues. Germline V gene sequence: CDR1 SGHKS, CDR2 YYEKEE (reference sequence). As DNA, the CDR3 is TGTGCCAGCAGCTTCGGGGGAAGTAACTATGGCTACACCTTC. Encoded protein: CASSFGGSNYGYTF.

In the case of this clonotype: Its ends do not fully match the called genes, so a read error is possible. J is TRBJ2-1 and V is TRBV7-3; the match to TRBD2 covers 12 bases. This CDR3 spans 16 amino acids. Germline V gives CDR1 SGHTA, CDR2 FQGTGA. The CDR3 coding sequence is TGTGCCAGCAGCCAAGGGCCTAGCGGGGGGGCAAGTCCGCCGCTCTTC. It encodes CASSQGPSGGASPPLF.